This T cell receptor beta chain was sequenced in a study of naive and memory T cell subsets. Study results and limitations: Possibly reflecting memory cells re-expressing CD45RA, a few larger clonotypes occurred in naive repertoires, especially CD8.

Both TRBC1 and TRBC2 were covered by a beta constant-region primer of two equimolar oligonucleotides. Nested alpha and beta constant-region primers with the SP2 primer drove four PCR rounds on ligated cDNA. TCRdb ran MiXCR on the UMI-ligation and nested PCR reads and lists one entry per CDR3 protein. Of about 90,000 distinct CDR3 sequences listed, about 11% are singletons. Separate alpha and beta amplification began at the second PCR step. Four subsets defined by CD45RA and CD27 were sorted after CD3, CD4, CD8 and live/dead staining. Concerning this clonotype itself: Its antigen is not known.

CDR1 is LGHNA and CDR2 is YNFKEQ in the germline V gene. Between the trimmed V and J ends, which lost 5 bases and 0 bases, there was a span of 13 bases. This CDR3 is 15 amino acids long. This TCR derives from a human donor in good health. This chain connects TRBV4-2 to TRBJ1-1, with a possible D match to TRBD1 (5 bases). Material: naive CD4+ T cells from blood. Written as DNA, the CDR3 is TGTGCCAGCAGCTCCCACGGCAGGGTGAACACTGAAGCTTTCTTT. It is translated as CASSSHGRVNTEAFF.